This entry features one TCR beta chain sequence. Per the authors' pipeline: Estimation of nucleated cell counts was performed using reference gene primer amplification. Repertoires were generated with immunoSEQ multiplex PCR, while TCRdb's copy carries only in-frame clones and drops some. The V and J calls and the clone size are those of that table, but D and trimming were determined from the DNA. Here the sample spans approximately 170,000 clones, 83% being singletons. The data are from a study of blood T cell repertoires in COVID-19. On the study more broadly: Sites across the United States, Italy and Spain contributed samples from acute and convalescent COVID-19. Sample material is recorded as cDNA or gDNA derived from T cells, B-cell-depleted T cells, or PBMCs.

V trimming: 4 bases; J trimming: 3 bases; junction bases outside the gene matches: 9. CDR3 length equals 15 residues. Germline CDR1 is SGHRS and CDR2 is YFSETQ. The V and J genes are TRBV5-1 and TRBJ1-1; TRBD1 aligns across 7 bases. Sequenced sample: peripheral blood. The receptor was derived from a woman older than 75 with acute or convalescent COVID-19. The CDR3: CASSLLGGSDTEAFF. DNA for the CDR3: TGCGCCAGCAGCCTACTAGGGGGCTCGGACACTGAAGCTTTCTTT.